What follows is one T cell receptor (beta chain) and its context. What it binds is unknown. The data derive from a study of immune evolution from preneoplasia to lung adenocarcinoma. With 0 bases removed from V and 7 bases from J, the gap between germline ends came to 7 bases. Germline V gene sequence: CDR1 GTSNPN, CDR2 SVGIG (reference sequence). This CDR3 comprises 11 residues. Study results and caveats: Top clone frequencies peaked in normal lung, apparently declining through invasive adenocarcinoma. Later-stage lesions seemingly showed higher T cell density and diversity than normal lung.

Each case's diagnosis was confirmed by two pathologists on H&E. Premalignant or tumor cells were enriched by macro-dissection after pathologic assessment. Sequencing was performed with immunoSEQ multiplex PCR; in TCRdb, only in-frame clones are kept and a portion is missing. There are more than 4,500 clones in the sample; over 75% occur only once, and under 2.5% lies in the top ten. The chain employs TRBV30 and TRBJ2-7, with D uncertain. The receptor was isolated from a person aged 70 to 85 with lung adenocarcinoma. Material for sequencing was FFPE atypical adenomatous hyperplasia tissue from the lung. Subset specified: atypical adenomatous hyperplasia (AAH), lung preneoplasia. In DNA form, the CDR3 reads TGTGCCTGGAGTGTACAGCGAGAGCAGTACTTC. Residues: CAWSVQREQYF. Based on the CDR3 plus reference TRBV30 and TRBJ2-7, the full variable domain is SQTIHQWPATLVQPVGSPLSLECTVEGTSNPNLYWYRQAAGRGLQLLFYSVGIGQISSEVPQNLSASRPQDRQFILSSKKLLLSDSGFYLCAWSVQREQYFGPGTRLTVT.